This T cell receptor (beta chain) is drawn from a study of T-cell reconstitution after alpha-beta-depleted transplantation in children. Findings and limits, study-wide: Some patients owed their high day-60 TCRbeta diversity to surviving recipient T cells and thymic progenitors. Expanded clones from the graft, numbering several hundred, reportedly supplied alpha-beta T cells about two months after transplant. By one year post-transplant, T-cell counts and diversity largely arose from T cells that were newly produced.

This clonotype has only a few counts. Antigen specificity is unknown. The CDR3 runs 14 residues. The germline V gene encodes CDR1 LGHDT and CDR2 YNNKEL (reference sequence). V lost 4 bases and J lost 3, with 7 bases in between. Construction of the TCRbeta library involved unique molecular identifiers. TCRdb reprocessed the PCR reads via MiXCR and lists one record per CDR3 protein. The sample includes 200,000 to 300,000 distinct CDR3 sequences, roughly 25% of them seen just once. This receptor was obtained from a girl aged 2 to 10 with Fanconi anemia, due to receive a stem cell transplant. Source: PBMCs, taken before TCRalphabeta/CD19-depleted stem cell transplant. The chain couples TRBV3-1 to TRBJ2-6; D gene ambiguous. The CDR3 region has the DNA TGTGCCAGCAGCCTATCTAATGGGGCCAACGTCCTGACTTTC. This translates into CASSLSNGANVLTF.